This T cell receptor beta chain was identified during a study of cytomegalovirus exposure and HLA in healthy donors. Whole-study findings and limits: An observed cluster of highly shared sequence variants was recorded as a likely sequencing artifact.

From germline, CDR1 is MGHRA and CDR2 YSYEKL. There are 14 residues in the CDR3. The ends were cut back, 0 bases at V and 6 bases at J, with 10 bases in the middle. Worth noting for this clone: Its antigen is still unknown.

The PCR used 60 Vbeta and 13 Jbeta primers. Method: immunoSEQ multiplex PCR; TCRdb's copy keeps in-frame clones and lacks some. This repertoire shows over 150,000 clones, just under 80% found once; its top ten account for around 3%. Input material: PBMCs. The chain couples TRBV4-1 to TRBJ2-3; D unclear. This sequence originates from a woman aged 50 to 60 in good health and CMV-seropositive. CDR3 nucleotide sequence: TGCGCCAGCAGCCAAGATGGCTCCTGGGATACGCAGTATTTT. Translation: CASSQDGSWDTQYF.